Presented here are 26 T cell receptor beta chains from one specimen sequenced in a study of T cells in Graves' hyperthyroidism and ophthalmopathy. Researchers took RNA transcripts and amplified the TCR beta CDR3 regions from them. TCR CDR3 underwent first-round RT-PCR with the HTBI primer set. TCRdb re-called the multiplex PCR reads with MiXCR, one entry per CDR3 protein. In the table there are more than 500,000 distinct CDR3 sequences, roughly 14% of which are singletons. Sequenced: blood. The receptor source for this set is a woman aged 40 to 49 with Graves' ophthalmopathy.

The CDR3 DNA reads as TGCGCCAGCAGCATTCAGGGAGTCTCATCCCTCGAGCAGTACTTC. This gives the protein CASSIQGVSSLEQYF. The chain joins TRBV5-1 to TRBJ2-7, with D perhaps TRBD1 or TRBD2 (5 bases each). V dropped 4 bases and J dropped 6 bases, with 20 bases sitting between them. This CDR3 contains 15 residues. From germline, CDR1 is SGHRS and CDR2 YFSETQ. Filled out from reference TRBV5-1 and TRBJ2-7, the complete variable domain reads KAGVTQTPRYLIKTRGQQVTLSCSPISGHRSVSWYQQTPGQGLQFLFEYFSETQRNKGNFPGRFSGRQFSNSRSEMNVSTLELGDSALYLCASSIQGVSSLEQYFGPGTRLTVT.

This clonotype was seen many times. The gene calls are TRBV29-1 and TRBJ2-5; 10 bases match TRBD2. There are 12 residues in the CDR3. The J segment lost 4 bases and the V segment lost 6 bases, leaving 2 bases of the junction unmatched. Looked up from germline, CDR1 is SQVTM and CDR2 is ANQGSEA. The CDR3 bases are TGCAGCGTCAGACTAGCGGGAGAGACCCAGTACTTC. Its protein product is CSVRLAGETQYF.

The chain uses TRBV11-2 and TRBJ2-1; D is perhaps TRBD2 (7 bases). V lost 7 bases and J lost 8, with 15 bases in between. The CDR3 sequence is 13 residues long. Germline V gives CDR1 SGHAT, CDR2 FQNNGV. CDR3 protein: CASIRGARDEQFF. CDR3 DNA sequence: TGTGCCAGCATTCGGGGGGCTCGAGATGAGCAGTTCTTC. The entire variable domain, with the rest obtained from reference TRBV11-2 and TRBJ2-1, is as follows: EAGVAQSPRYKIIEKRQSVAFWCNPISGHATLYWYQQILGQGPKLLIQFQNNGVVDDSQLPKDRFSAERLKGVDSTLKIQPAKLEDSAVYLCASIRGARDEQFFGPGTRLTVL.

This clonotype was counted ten times or more. This chain links TRBV19 with TRBJ2-5; 7 nucleotides align to TRBD1. The germline CDR1 and CDR2 sequences are LNHDA and SQIVND (reference sequence). J gave up 3 bases and V 6 bases, and 4 bases lay outside the gene matches. The CDR3 totals 13 residues. The CDR3 coding sequence is TGTGCCAGTAGGAACGGACAGGAAGAGACCCAGTACTTC. Amino acid sequence: CASRNGQEETQYF.

This clonotype was seen ten or more times. The chain uses TRBV29-1 and TRBJ1-1, with a weak D call TRBD1 (5 bases). V lost 4 bases to trimming and J lost 1 base, with 13 bases between them. There are 14 residues in the CDR3. CDR1 SQVTM and CDR2 ANQGSEA come from the germline V gene. The CDR3 nucleotides are TGCAGCGTTGTATCAGGGACTTCGAACACTGAAGCTTTCTTT. As protein: CSVVSGTSNTEAFF.

This chain joins TRBV28 and TRBJ2-3, with a weak D call TRBD2 (6 bases). CDR1 and CDR2 (germline): MDHEN, SYDVKM. V shed 8 bases and J shed 3 bases, with 15 bases lying between them. The CDR3 loop spans 14 amino acids. This CDR3 is CASLRAGWTDTQYF. The CDR3 DNA reads TGTGCCAGCTTGAGGGCGGGATGGACAGATACGCAGTATTTT.

A few counts support this clonotype. The rearrangement joins TRBV28 to TRBJ2-2, with TRBD1 identical over 9 bases. V was clipped by 6 bases and J by 1 base; unmatched bases: 6. Germline V gives CDR1 MDHEN, CDR2 SYDVKM. The CDR3 length is 16 residues. The CDR3 sequence: CASSARQGGNTGELFF. CDR3 coding DNA: TGTGCCAGCAGCGCCAGACAGGGGGGGAACACCGGGGAGCTGTTTTTT.

This clonotype occurred a few times. No conserved phenylalanine or tryptophan ends this CDR3, so it is likely a read error. The chain uses TRBV19 and TRBJ2-7; 9 bases are a match to TRBD1. The trim removed 5 bases at V and 3 bases at J, leaving 8 bases unmatched. Germline CDR1 is LNHDA and CDR2 is SQIVND (reference sequence). CDR3 size: 15 residues. The CDR3 DNA sequence: TGTGCCAGTAGTTCCGGGACAGGGAGATTCTACGAGCAGTACCTC. Amino acids: CASSSGTGRFYEQYL.

The chain couples TRBV6-2 or TRBV6-3 to TRBJ2-2; D remains ambiguous. CDR3 size: 13 residues. Germline V gene data show CDR1 as MNHEY and CDR2 as SVGEGT. Trimming cost V 2 bases and J 6 bases, with 7 bases left between them. The CDR3 coding sequence is TGTGCCAGCAGTTACCAATTACCCGGGGAGCTGTTTTTT. Amino acid sequence: CASSYQLPGELFF.

This clonotype appeared a few times. The chain carries TRBV19 and TRBJ2-7; 9 bases agree with TRBD1. Germline assignment: CDR1 LNHDA and CDR2 SQIVND (reference sequence). V was pared by 1 base and J by 7 bases, with 8 bases of the junction left unmatched. The length of the CDR3 is 15 residues. The CDR3 spells CASSIVGQGTGEQYF. The CDR3 DNA reads TGTGCCAGTAGTATAGTGGGACAGGGTACCGGAGAGCAGTACTTC. The whole variable domain, filled in from reference TRBV19 and TRBJ2-7, reads DGGITQSPKYLFRKEGQNVTLSCEQNLNHDAMYWYRQDPGQGLRLIYYSQIVNDFQKGDIAEGYSVSREKKESFPLTVTSAQKNPTAFYLCASSIVGQGTGEQYFGPGTRLTVT.

Many counts were recorded for this clonotype. V is TRBV19 and J is TRBJ1-1, with D tentatively TRBD1 (5 bases). V dropped 3 bases and J dropped 1 base, with 12 bases sitting between them. The CDR3 runs to 15 residues. In germline, CDR1 is LNHDA, CDR2 SQIVND (reference sequence). CDR3 in amino acids: CASSIRGTKNTEAFF. The CDR3 DNA reads TGTGCCAGTAGTATTCGTGGGACGAAGAACACTGAAGCTTTCTTT. Full variable domain (missing parts from reference TRBV19 and TRBJ1-1): DGGITQSPKYLFRKEGQNVTLSCEQNLNHDAMYWYRQDPGQGLRLIYYSQIVNDFQKGDIAEGYSVSREKKESFPLTVTSAQKNPTAFYLCASSIRGTKNTEAFFGQGTRLTVV.

In this sample, this clonotype turned up a few times. This sequence may be a read error, since a much larger clone differs from it by one base. Lacking the conserved final phenylalanine or tryptophan, this CDR3 likely reflects a read error. CDR3 sequence: CATSRDVRGRAFL. In DNA form, the CDR3 reads TGTGCCACCAGCAGAGATGTGAGGGGAAGAGCTTTCCTT. This sequence joins TRBV15 and TRBJ1-1; the D gene is possibly TRBD1 (5 bases). The CDR3 loop spans 13 amino acids. Germline V gene lookup returns CDR1 LNHNV and CDR2 YYDKDF (reference sequence). Trimming stripped 0 bases from V and 10 bases from J, with 12 bases between.

This clonotype was detected only a few times. The chain couples TRBV12-3 or TRBV12-4 to TRBJ1-1, with D maybe TRBD1 (6 bases). Trimming left V 3 bases short and J 2 bases short, with 13 bases between. The CDR3 contains 15 residues. This chain's CDR3 is CASSFRGFLNTEAFF. CDR3 sequence (DNA): TGTGCCAGCAGTTTTAGGGGGTTTCTCAACACTGAAGCTTTCTTT.

This clonotype was seen ten or more times. The chain employs TRBV20-1 and TRBJ2-7; D ambiguous. Between the trimmed V and J ends, which lost 7 bases and 3 bases, there was a span of 16 bases. The CDR3 extends over 13 amino acids. Germline CDR1 and CDR2: DFQATT and SNEGSKA (reference sequence). DNA for the CDR3: TGCAGTGGCATTGCAGAGGCGAACTACGAGCAGTACTTC. Encoded protein: CSGIAEANYEQYF.

This clonotype was counted many times. The V gene is TRBV6-2 or TRBV6-3, the J gene TRBJ2-7; 12 bases match TRBD2. The CDR3 loop spans 13 amino acids. The V gene's germline CDR1 is MNHEY and CDR2 SVGEGT. With 6 bases clipped from V and 11 bases from J, the junction kept 8 bases outside the gene matches. CDR3 sequence: CASRRTSGIDKYF. The DNA of the CDR3 is TGTGCCAGCAGACGGACTAGCGGGATTGATAAGTACTTC.

Note on this clonotype: Germline is not matched at one junction end, which may reflect a read error. The chain carries TRBV10-3 and TRBJ2-3; maybe TRBD2 (6 bases). The CDR3 is 14 residues long. Per the germline V gene, CDR1 is ENHRY and CDR2 is SYGVKD. CDR3 in amino acids: CVIGEGGAADTQYF. CDR3 nucleotide sequence: TGTGTCATCGGTGAAGGCGGGGCGGCAGATACGCAGTATTTT.

This clonotype was detected only a few times. This sequence joins TRBV18 and TRBJ2-2, with D perhaps matching TRBD2 (5 bases). Trimming removed 2 bases at V and 0 bases at J, with 10 bases between. This CDR3 spans 16 amino acids. CDR1 and CDR2 (germline): KGHSH, LQKENI. The CDR3 spells CASSPNSGSNTGELFF. DNA of the CDR3: TGTGCCAGCTCACCAAACTCGGGATCGAACACCGGGGAGCTGTTTTTT.

The table lists this clonotype with many counts. The rearrangement uses TRBV28 and TRBJ1-1; weak D call: TRBD1 (5 bases). CDR3 length equals 12 residues. Trimming removed 4 bases at V and 8 bases at J, with 11 bases between. The V gene's germline CDR1 is MDHEN and CDR2 SYDVKM. Here the CDR3 DNA reads TGTGCCAGCAGTTCCGGGGGTGCGGAAGCTTTCTTT. It codes for CASSSGGAEAFF.

Written as DNA, the CDR3 is TGCAGCGTTGAAGATGGGCCGACCGGGACTGAAGCTTTCTTT. This sequence encodes CSVEDGPTGTEAFF. This rearrangement joins TRBV29-1 to TRBJ1-1; D uncertain. There are 14 residues in the CDR3. V lost 0 bases and J 5 bases, leaving 13 bases between the germline ends. Germline CDR1 and CDR2: SQVTM and ANQGSEA.

This clonotype occurred a few times. The chain recombines TRBV19 with TRBJ2-6; D possibly corresponds to TRBD2 (5 bases). There are 16 residues in the CDR3. V was trimmed by 6 bases and J by 0 bases, leaving 12 bases between them. Germline CDR1 is LNHDA and CDR2 is SQIVND (reference sequence). The CDR3 loop is CASSRTLYSGANVLTF. CDR3 sequence (DNA): TGTGCCAGTAGCCGGACTCTTTACTCTGGGGCCAACGTCCTGACTTTC.

V is TRBV11-1 and J is TRBJ2-7; D perhaps matches TRBD2 (5 bases). V was shortened by 5 bases and J by 6 bases, with 23 bases between the two germline ends. This CDR3 is 16 amino acids long. Germline loops: CDR1 SGHAT, CDR2 FQDESV (reference sequence). The DNA for the CDR3 is TGTGCCAGCAGCCTAGGCGGAGGAATAGCGAAGACCGAGCAGTACTTC. It is translated as CASSLGGGIAKTEQYF.

The chain combines TRBV28 with TRBJ2-7, with 10 bases that match TRBD1. Germline CDR1 MDHEN, CDR2 SYDVKM. This CDR3 spans 14 amino acids. With V trimmed by 4 bases and J by 6 bases, 6 bases remained unmatched. The CDR3 spells CASSYGTGASEQYF. The DNA for the CDR3 is TGTGCCAGCAGTTACGGGACAGGGGCCTCCGAGCAGTACTTC. Full variable domain (missing parts from reference TRBV28 and TRBJ2-7): DVKVTQSSRYLVKRTGEKVFLECVQDMDHENMFWYRQDPGLGLRLIYFSYDVKMKEKGDIPEGYSVSREKKERFSLILESASTNQTSMYLCASSYGTGASEQYFGPGTRLTVT.

This clonotype was observed at least ten times. The chain uses TRBV29-1 and TRBJ1-3; possibly TRBD1 for D (6 bases). V was cut by 4 bases and J by 5 bases, with 12 bases left in between. The CDR3 is 13 amino acids. The germline CDR1 and CDR2 sequences are SQVTM and ANQGSEA. The CDR3 coding sequence is TGCAGCGTTGTTGGGGGGCGAAGAAACACCATATATTTT. This codes for CSVVGGRRNTIYF.

This clonotype was seen many times. The V gene is TRBV6-1, the J gene TRBJ1-2; 7 nucleotides line up with TRBD1. CDR1 is MNHNS and CDR2 is SASEGT in the germline V gene. This CDR3 comprises 14 residues. V was clipped by 2 bases and J by 4 bases; unmatched bases: 4. This CDR3 reads CASSEWTGGYGYTF. The DNA for the CDR3 is TGTGCCAGCAGTGAATGGACAGGTGGCTATGGCTACACCTTC.

This clonotype was counted at least ten times. The V gene is TRBV20-1, the J gene TRBJ1-1, with a tentative D call TRBD1 (5 bases). The CDR3 is 13 residues long. CDR1 DFQATT and CDR2 SNEGSKA come from the germline V gene (reference sequence). V was trimmed by 6 bases and J by 10 bases, leaving 21 bases between them. CDR3 nucleotide sequence: TGCAGTGCAGTAAGACAAGGGACTTTACTAGCTTTCTTT. As protein: CSAVRQGTLLAFF.

This clonotype was counted many times. The J gene is TRBJ2-7, the V gene TRBV12-3 or TRBV12-4; D not certain. This CDR3 region has 11 residues. Trimming pared 7 bases from V and 9 bases from J, leaving 13 bases between. CDR3 region: CASKFRNRQYF. CDR3 nucleotides: TGTGCCAGCAAATTTAGGAATCGGCAGTACTTC.